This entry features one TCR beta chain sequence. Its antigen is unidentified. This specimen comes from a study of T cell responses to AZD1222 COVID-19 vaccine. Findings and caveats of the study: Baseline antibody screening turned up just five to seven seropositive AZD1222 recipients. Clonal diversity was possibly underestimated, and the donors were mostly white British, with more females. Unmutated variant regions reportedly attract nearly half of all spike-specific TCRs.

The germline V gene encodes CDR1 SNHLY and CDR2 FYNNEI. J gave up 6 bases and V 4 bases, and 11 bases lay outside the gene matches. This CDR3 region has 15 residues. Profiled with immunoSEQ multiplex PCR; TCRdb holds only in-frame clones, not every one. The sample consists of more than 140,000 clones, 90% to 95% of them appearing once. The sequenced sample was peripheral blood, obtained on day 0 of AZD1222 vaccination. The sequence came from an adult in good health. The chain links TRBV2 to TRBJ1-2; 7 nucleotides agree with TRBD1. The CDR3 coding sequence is TGTGCCAGCAGTGGGGCCCGGACAGGTCATCATGGCTACACCTTC. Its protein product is CASSGARTGHHGYTF.